The 9 T cell receptor beta chains presented below share a single source sample, sequenced in a study of molecular identifiers for immune sequencing clone quantification. TCRdb used MiXCR to reprocess the PCR reads, holding one entry per CDR3 protein. The sample comprises just under 650,000 distinct CDR3 sequences, about 20% of which are singletons, and roughly 0.9% rests with the top ten. The sample was naive CD8+ T cells from blood, with Jurkat cell RNA spiked in. This sample's subset: FACS-sorted CD8+CD4-CCR7+CD45RA+ naive T cells. The origin of the receptors is a human donor in good health. Some libraries in this study had Jurkat cell RNA spiked in.

This clonotype has more than one count but fewer than ten. This may arise from a read error, as a much more abundant clone is one base away. This chain links TRBV7-2 with TRBJ2-3, with 8 nucleotides matching TRBD2. Looked up from germline, CDR1 is SGHTA and CDR2 is FQGNSA. The CDR3 loop spans 16 amino acids. The CDR3 protein is CASRDTGTRSTDTQNF. The CDR3 DNA sequence: TGTGCCAGCAGAGATACCGGGACTAGGAGCACAGATACGCAGAATTTT.

Remarks on this clonotype: Compared with germline, one end of the junction differs, possibly owing to a read error. The genes are TRBV5-1 and TRBJ1-1; no clear D gene. CDR3 size: 14 residues. Germline assignment: CDR1 SGHRS and CDR2 YFSETQ. The CDR3 nucleotides are TGCGCCAGCAGCTTGGAGGCACTGAACGCTGAAGCTTTCTTT. Translating gives CASSLEALNAEAFF. Full variable domain (outside the CDR3, taken from reference TRBV5-1 and TRBJ1-1): KAGVTQTPRYLIKTRGQQVTLSCSPISGHRSVSWYQQTPGQGLQFLFEYFSETQRNKGNFPGRFSGRQFSNSRSEMNVSTLELGDSALYLCASSLEALNAEAFFGQGTRLTVV.

The V gene is TRBV3-2, the J gene TRBJ2-7; the table gives TRBD1 as D, unverified against the DNA. TRBV3-2 is a pseudogene locus. CDR3 length: 20 amino acids. This chain's CDR3 is CASSQESGTNTGGREGEQYF. The CDR3 region has the DNA TGTGCCAGCAGCCAAGAATCTGGGACCAATACAGGGGGCAGGGAAGGCGAGCAGTACTTC.

This clonotype was recorded once. Just one base apart from a much larger clone, this may be a read error. The chain is built from TRBV5-1 and TRBJ2-7; D unclear. The CDR3 has 14 amino acids. Germline CDR1 is SGHRS and CDR2 is YFSETQ. DNA of the CDR3: TGCGCCAGCAGCTTGGCAGGCCTCGCCTACGGGCAGTACTTC. Protein sequence: CASSLAGLAYGQYF.

For this clonotype: The junction differs from germline at one of its ends, possibly a read error. This rearrangement joins TRBV4-3 to TRBJ2-7; 9 nucleotides line up with TRBD2. The CDR3 has 16 amino acids. The V gene's germline CDR1 is LGHNA and CDR2 YSLEER. The CDR3: CASSQDWTSVTYEQHF. The CDR3 nucleotides are TGCGCCAGCAGCCAAGATTGGACTAGCGTGACCTACGAGCAGCACTTC.

J is TRBJ2-2 and V is TRBV5-3, with 8 bases lining up with TRBD2. TRBV5-3 is labeled an ORF, and its function is uncertain. The CDR3 is 13 amino acids. V lost 8 bases, J lost 9 bases, and 9 bases stayed unmatched. CDR3 in DNA: TGTGCCAGCAGCCCGGGAGGGGCCAGGGAGCTGTTTTTT. It translates to CASSPGGARELFF.

This clonotype was detected many times. V and J are TRBV14 and TRBJ2-3, with unresolved D. Germline CDR1 and CDR2: SGHDN and FVKESK. CDR3 length: 16 amino acids. Trimming left V 1 base short and J 2 bases short, with 13 bases between. Here the CDR3 reads CASSQGVSRITDTQYF. For the CDR3, the DNA is TGTGCCAGCAGCCAAGGTGTGTCGCGGATCACAGATACGCAGTATTTT.

This clonotype was seen many times. The chain couples TRBV4-3 to TRBJ2-7; 10 bases agree with TRBD2. Unmatched junction bases numbered 6, after V lost 0 bases and J lost 4 bases. Germline V CDR1 and CDR2: LGHNA, YSLEER. The CDR3 has 16 residues. The CDR3 here is CASSQDRPSGSYEQYF. The CDR3 DNA sequence: TGCGCCAGCAGCCAAGATAGGCCTAGCGGGAGTTACGAGCAGTACTTC.

At least ten counts were recorded for this clonotype. The chain recombines TRBV2 with TRBJ2-3; 9 bases align to TRBD2. This CDR3 has 17 amino acids. The germline V gene has CDR1 SNHLY and CDR2 FYNNEI. With V trimmed by 7 bases and J by 4 bases, 15 bases remained unmatched. The CDR3 nucleotides read TGTGCCAGCAAGCAATTCTATGGCGGGGGGGCCCCAGATACGCAGTATTTT. This codes for CASKQFYGGGAPDTQYF.